A single sample gave rise to the 8 T cell receptor beta chains below, sequenced in a study of cytomegalovirus exposure and HLA in healthy donors. PCR used 60 Vbeta primers and 13 Jbeta primers. Clones were read by immunoSEQ multiplex PCR, and TCRdb kept only the in-frame ones, dropping some. The sample lists about 180,000 clones, roughly 79% occurring once. What was sequenced was PBMCs. The receptor source for this set is a man younger than 40 in good health and CMV-seronegative.

J is TRBJ1-5 and V is TRBV15, with D perhaps matching TRBD1 (5 bases). The CDR3 covers 15 residues. Trimming removed 1 base from V and 3 bases from J, with 10 bases in between. Per germline, CDR1 LNHNV and CDR2 YYDKDF (reference sequence). CDR3: CATSRGQSFNQPQHF. Written as DNA, the CDR3 is TGTGCCACCAGCAGAGGACAGTCCTTCAATCAGCCCCAGCATTTT.

The chain employs TRBV5-4 and TRBJ1-2, with D possibly matching TRBD1 (6 bases). With 2 bases removed from V and 8 bases from J, the gap between germline ends came to 16 bases. The CDR3 totals 14 residues. Germline CDR1 and CDR2: SGHNT and YYREEE (reference sequence). This CDR3 is CASSFSWGQGGYTF. The CDR3 nucleotides are TGTGCCAGCAGCTTCAGCTGGGGGCAAGGCGGCTACACCTTC.

The genes are TRBV5-1 and TRBJ1-3; D uncertain. CDR1 is SGHRS, CDR2 YFSETQ, per germline. Trimming stripped 5 bases from V and 3 bases from J, with 9 bases between. This CDR3 has 13 residues. The CDR3 sequence: CASSNGNGNTIYF. The CDR3 DNA reads TGCGCCAGCAGTAACGGTAATGGAAACACCATATATTTT.

This sequence joins TRBV7-9 and TRBJ2-7; 8 bases map to TRBD1. The germline V gene encodes CDR1 SEHNR and CDR2 FQNEAQ (reference sequence). The junction had 11 bases not matched to a gene; V was cut back by 5 bases and J by 5 bases. There are 15 residues in the CDR3. CDR3 region: CASSPIVTGDDEQYF. The CDR3 DNA reads as TGTGCCAGCAGCCCAATAGTGACAGGGGACGACGAGCAGTACTTC.

The gene calls are TRBV21-1 and TRBJ2-7; the table's D call TRBD1 went unverified against the DNA. TRBV21-1 is a pseudogene segment. The CDR3 extends over 14 amino acids. The CDR3 loop is CASSHRGNSYEQYF. The CDR3 DNA follows: TGTGCCAGCAGCCACAGGGGTAACTCCTACGAGCAGTACTTC.

The chain joins TRBV30 to TRBJ1-4; D is unresolved. CDR1 is GTSNPN, CDR2 SVGIG, per germline (reference sequence). Deletions cut 3 bases from V and 7 bases from J, with 12 bases between. The CDR3 is 13 amino acids. The CDR3 is CAWSLGGVEKLFF. For the CDR3, the DNA is TGTGCCTGGAGCCTGGGCGGGGTTGAAAAACTGTTTTTT.

This sequence joins TRBV4-3 and TRBJ2-7; D is unclear. This CDR3 has 15 amino acids. Germline V gene lookup returns CDR1 LGHNA and CDR2 YSLEER. Trimming took off 5 bases at V and 0 bases at J, with 14 bases between the two ends. In DNA, the CDR3 is TGCGCCAGCAGCTATTCCCGGAGTAGCTCCTACGAGCAGTACTTC. Its translation is CASSYSRSSSYEQYF.

This clone has just one count. The chain uses TRBV27 and TRBJ2-5; 10 positions agree with TRBD1. CDR1 and CDR2 (germline): MNHEY, SMNVEV (reference sequence). The J segment lost 5 bases and the V segment lost 3 bases, leaving 6 bases of the junction unmatched. CDR3 length equals 15 residues. CDR3 nucleotides: TGTGCCAGCAGTTTCTCGACAGGGGGCTGGGAGACCCAGTACTTC. Protein: CASSFSTGGWETQYF.